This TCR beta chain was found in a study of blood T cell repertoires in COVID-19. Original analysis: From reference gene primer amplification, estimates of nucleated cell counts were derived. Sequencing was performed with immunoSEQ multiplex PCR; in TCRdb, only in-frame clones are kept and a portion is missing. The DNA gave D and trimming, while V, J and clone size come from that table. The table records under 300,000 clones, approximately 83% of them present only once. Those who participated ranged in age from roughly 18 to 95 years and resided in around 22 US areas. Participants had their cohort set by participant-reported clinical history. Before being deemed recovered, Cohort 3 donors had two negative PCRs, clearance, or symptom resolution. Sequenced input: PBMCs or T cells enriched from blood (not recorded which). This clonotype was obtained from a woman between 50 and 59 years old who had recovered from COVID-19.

CDR3 sequence: CASSRDFPRETQYF. CDR3 nucleotides: TGTGCCAGCTCACGGGACTTCCCGCGAGAGACCCAGTACTTC. The gene calls are TRBV18 and TRBJ2-5; D is perhaps TRBD2 (6 bases). Trimming cost V 4 bases and J 4 bases, with 13 bases left between them. In germline, CDR1 is KGHSH, CDR2 LQKENI. CDR3 length: 14 residues.